Listed here are 19 T cell receptor beta chains from one sample, sequenced in a study of T cells in localized non-small cell lung cancer. Generated by immunoSEQ multiplex PCR, the TCRdb table keeps only in-frame clones and is missing some. This sample has fewer than 40,000 clones, with roughly 91% found just once. Source: peripheral blood, taken before any cancer treatment. The receptors shown here come from a female donor aged 60 or older with stage I lung adenocarcinoma.

The V gene is TRBV28, the J gene TRBJ2-7; D remains ambiguous. The germline V and J ends were trimmed by 6 bases and 0 bases, with 6 bases remaining between them. This CDR3 region has 12 residues. Germline V lookup: CDR1 MDHEN, CDR2 SYDVKM. In nucleotides, the CDR3 is TGTGCCAGCAGATTTGACTCCTACGAGCAGTACTTC. Its protein is CASRFDSYEQYF.

The CDR3 DNA follows: TGTGCCAGTCTAGGAACCGCTAAAAACATTCAGTACTTC. This encodes CASLGTAKNIQYF. V is TRBV19 and J is TRBJ2-4, with unresolved D. V was shortened by 8 bases and J by 4 bases, with 12 bases between the two germline ends. The CDR3 is 13 amino acids. Germline V lookup: CDR1 LNHDA, CDR2 SQIVND (reference sequence).

The chain links TRBV10-3 to TRBJ1-3; D call uncertain. CDR1 is ENHRY and CDR2 is SYGVKD in the germline V gene. The V and J ends lost 4 bases and 3 bases respectively, with 13 bases between them. There are 15 residues in the CDR3. The CDR3 DNA is TGTGCCATCAGTGGTAGCATGCGTCATGGAAACACCATATATTTT. As protein: CAISGSMRHGNTIYF.

The chain employs TRBV16 and TRBJ1-1, with TRBD1 identical over 7 bases. The CDR3 totals 14 residues. Trimming cost V 4 bases and J 4 bases; bases outside gene matches: 6. The V gene's germline CDR1 is KGHSY and CDR2 FQNENV. CDR3 nucleotide sequence: TGTGCCAGCAGCCTAGGACAGGAGGGCACTGAAGCTTTCTTT. This encodes CASSLGQEGTEAFF.

The chain carries TRBV6-5 and TRBJ1-5; D is unresolved. V was pared by 6 bases and J by 1 base, with 13 bases between. The germline V gene encodes CDR1 MNHEY and CDR2 SVGAGI. The CDR3 spans 15 residues. CDR3 DNA sequence: TGTGCCAGCAGAGACCTAACAGAAAGCAATCAGCCCCAGCATTTT. Translation: CASRDLTESNQPQHF.

This clone was seen only once. The J gene is TRBJ2-3, the V gene TRBV30; D might be TRBD2 (6 bases). Germline CDR1 GTSNPN, CDR2 SVGIG (reference sequence). The CDR3 consists of 13 residues. The germline V and J ends were trimmed by 5 bases and 0 bases, with 9 bases remaining between them. CDR3 residues: CAWAGSSTDTQYF. The CDR3 nucleotides read TGTGCCTGGGCGGGGTCTAGCACAGATACGCAGTATTTT.

V and J are TRBV19 and TRBJ2-5; D might be TRBD2 (6 bases). Per the germline V gene, CDR1 is LNHDA and CDR2 is SQIVND (reference sequence). The CDR3 is 15 residues long. Trimming cost V 3 bases and J 5 bases, with 16 bases left between them. DNA for the CDR3: TGTGCCAGTAGTATGGGGGGTCAACTTTCGGAGACCCAGTACTTC. Residues: CASSMGGQLSETQYF.

The rearrangement links TRBV5-5 to TRBJ1-1, with a tentative D call TRBD1 (5 bases). Germline loops: CDR1 SGHKS, CDR2 YYEKEE (reference sequence). Trimming took 4 bases from V and 1 from J, leaving 11 bases between them. This CDR3 comprises 14 residues. Here the CDR3 DNA reads TGTGCCAGCAGCGTACAGGTTTCGAACACTGAAGCTTTCTTT. It translates to CASSVQVSNTEAFF. Together with reference TRBV5-5 and TRBJ1-1, the CDR3 gives the full variable domain: DAGVTQSPTHLIKTRGQQVTLRCSPISGHKSVSWYQQVLGQGPQFIFQYYEKEERGRGNFPDRFSARQFPNYSSELNVNALLLGDSALYLCASSVQVSNTEAFFGQGTRLTVV.

This chain links TRBV6-5 with TRBJ1-5; TRBD1 aligns across 8 bases. The CDR3 totals 15 residues. With V trimmed by 5 bases and J by 3 bases, 6 bases remained unmatched. Germline V gives CDR1 MNHEY, CDR2 SVGAGI. The CDR3 DNA follows: TGTGCCAGCAGTCGCGACAGGGGTAACAATCAGCCCCAGCATTTT. Protein product: CASSRDRGNNQPQHF.

The V gene is TRBV11-2, the J gene TRBJ2-1; D might be TRBD2 (5 bases). Per germline, CDR1 SGHAT and CDR2 FQNNGV. CDR3 length: 14 residues. V was pared by 1 base and J by 3 bases, with 7 bases between. This CDR3 reads CASSLAGSYNEQFF. As DNA, the CDR3 is TGTGCCAGCAGCTTAGCGGGGAGCTACAATGAGCAGTTCTTC.

The genes are TRBV18 and TRBJ2-1; D gene unclear. This CDR3 has 16 amino acids. Germline CDR1 and CDR2: KGHSH and LQKENI. The V end lost 3 bases, the J end lost 0 bases, and 12 bases lay between the germline ends. CDR3 residues: CASSPRLGLSYNEQFF. Written as DNA, the CDR3 is TGTGCCAGCTCACCCCGGCTAGGCCTCTCCTACAATGAGCAGTTCTTC.

The chain uses TRBV6-1 and TRBJ2-1; the D is unclear. The CDR3 has 17 residues. Trimming stripped 2 bases from V and 3 bases from J, with 17 bases between. Germline CDR1 and CDR2: MNHNS and SASEGT. The CDR3 loop reads CASSERWSHDIYNEQFF. CDR3 bases: TGTGCCAGCAGTGAACGCTGGTCTCACGACATCTACAATGAGCAGTTCTTC.

The rearrangement uses TRBV19 and TRBJ1-2, with D unresolved. V was clipped by 2 bases and J by 3 bases, with 10 bases between them. The CDR3 is made up of 14 amino acids. The germline V gene has CDR1 LNHDA and CDR2 SQIVND (reference sequence). DNA for the CDR3: TGTGCCAGTAGTATACAGACCTCCTACTATGGCTACACCTTC. Its protein is CASSIQTSYYGYTF.

This clone showed up just once. V is TRBV5-4 and J is TRBJ2-5; tentatively, D is TRBD2 (6 bases). This CDR3 comprises 16 residues. CDR1 is SGHNT and CDR2 is YYREEE in the germline V gene (reference sequence). V lost 0 bases to trimming and J lost 2 bases, with 14 bases between them. In DNA form, the CDR3 reads TGTGCCAGCAGCTTGGGGGGGAGGCGGTATCAAGAGACCCAGTACTTC. Translating it yields CASSLGGRRYQETQYF.

This clone was observed a handful of times. The V and J genes are TRBV5-6 and TRBJ1-1; D gene ambiguous. Trimming cost V 4 bases and J 3 bases, with 16 bases left between them. The CDR3 loop spans 15 amino acids. Germline values: CDR1 SGHDT, CDR2 YYEEEE. The CDR3 DNA reads as TGTGCCAGCAGCCCGTCCCCTGGAACGGACACTGAAGCTTTCTTT. Its translation is CASSPSPGTDTEAFF.

The gene calls are TRBV28 and TRBJ2-1; D is undetermined. V lost 5 bases, J lost 11 bases, and 10 bases lay in between. The CDR3 has 11 residues. Germline loops: CDR1 MDHEN, CDR2 SYDVKM. The CDR3 DNA reads as TGTGCCAGCAGTCTCTACGGTAAGCAGTTCTTC. Its protein is CASSLYGKQFF.

The V and J genes are TRBV6-4 and TRBJ2-1; the match to TRBD2 covers 13 bases. Losses at the gene ends were 2 bases for V and 5 bases for J; bases not matched to a gene: 0. Germline V gives CDR1 MRHNA, CDR2 SNTAGT. The CDR3 runs 15 residues. CDR3 loop: CASSDGTSGNNEQFF. The CDR3 nucleotides are TGTGCCAGCAGTGACGGGACTAGCGGGAACAATGAGCAGTTCTTC.

This chain connects TRBV5-6 to TRBJ2-1; D perhaps matches TRBD2 (6 bases). The CDR3 runs 15 residues. V shed 3 bases and J shed 3 bases, with 13 bases lying between them. CDR1 SGHDT and CDR2 YYEEEE come from the germline V gene. The CDR3 is CASSYGGVFYNEQFF. The CDR3 nucleotides are TGTGCCAGCAGCTACGGGGGAGTGTTCTACAATGAGCAGTTCTTC.

This sequence joins TRBV7-9 and TRBJ2-5; D is ambiguous. Trimming shortened V by 2 bases and J by 2 bases, and 21 bases separated the two germline ends. Per the germline V gene, CDR1 is SEHNR and CDR2 is FQNEAQ (reference sequence). The CDR3 extends over 18 amino acids. The CDR3 sequence: CASSLSPRRWVRQETQYF. The CDR3 coding sequence is TGTGCCAGCAGCTTATCCCCCAGACGGTGGGTTAGGCAAGAGACCCAGTACTTC.